A single sample is the source of the 7 T cell receptor beta chains below, sequenced in a study of tumor-infiltrating lymphocytes in primary liver carcinoma. Starting material for RNA and DNA co-extraction consisted of 20-30 mg of unsorted bulk tissue. A primer in the constant region served to generate TCR beta cDNA from approximately 500 ng of total RNA. ARM-PCR was slightly modified, and three nested multiplex PCR rounds with it gave rise to the TCR beta libraries. TRBV1-TRBV30 forward primers paired with a C-beta reverse primer drove the first two PCR rounds, about 10 cycles each. TCRdb itself ran the multiplex PCR reads through MiXCR, one entry per CDR3 protein. The profile covers more than 95,000 distinct CDR3 sequences, with approximately 80% appearing a single time and roughly a fifth taken by the ten largest. Sequencing was performed on liver tumor tissue from sampling region 3. Sample subset: tumor region T3, left-lateral pole. The receptors stem from a man aged 40-55 years with primary liver carcinoma and hepatitis B virus infection.

This clonotype was counted between two and nine times. This sequence may be a read error, since a much larger clone differs from it by one base. The chain links TRBV12-3 or TRBV12-4 to TRBJ2-3, with D hard to call. The CDR3 length is 16 residues. Trimming shortened V by 3 bases and J by 0 bases, and 13 bases separated the two germline ends. The DNA for the CDR3 is TGTGCCAGCAGTTTGGTCCTAGTGGAGAGCACAGATACGCAGTATTTT. Protein sequence: CASSLVLVESTDTQYF.

As to this clonotype: The junction departs from germline at one end; a sequencing error may be responsible. The V and J genes are TRBV28 and TRBJ2-4; the D is unclear. This CDR3 has 15 amino acids. Germline assignment: CDR1 MDHEN and CDR2 SYDVKM. For the CDR3, the DNA is TGTGCTAGCAGCCCTCCCGGGTTGGCCATAATCATTCAGTACTTC. Translated, it gives CASSPPGLAIIIQYF. Full variable domain (outside the CDR3, taken from reference TRBV28 and TRBJ2-4): DVKVTQSSRYLVKRTGEKVFLECVQDMDHENMFWYRQDPGLGLRLIYFSYDVKMKEKGDIPEGYSVSREKKERFSLILESASTNQTSMYLCASSPPGLAIIIQYFGAGTRLSVL.

In regard to this clonotype: The junction shows a germline mismatch at one end, possibly a read error. This sequence joins TRBV6-1 and TRBJ1-1; D is uncertain. The CDR3 is made up of 13 amino acids. Germline loops: CDR1 MNHNS, CDR2 SASEGT. The DNA of the CDR3 is TGTGTCGGCAGAAGTGTGTGGAACAGTGAAGCTTTCTTT. Translated: CVGRSVWNSEAFF.

In regard to this clonotype: At one boundary the junction diverges from the germline segment, which might be a read error. The genes are TRBV4-2 and TRBJ1-2; tentatively, D is TRBD1 (6 bases). CDR3 length: 14 amino acids. The germline V gene encodes CDR1 LGHNA and CDR2 YNFKEQ. CDR3: CDSSQEWTDDGYTF. The CDR3 DNA reads as TGCGACAGCAGCCAAGAATGGACAGATGATGGCTATACCTTC.

Details on this clonotype: Likely a read error: the CDR3 ends without its conserved phenylalanine or tryptophan. The chain recombines TRBV12-3 or TRBV12-4 with TRBJ2-1, with D perhaps matching TRBD1 (5 bases). The CDR3 consists of 11 residues. The CDR3 protein is CANSRGNEQFL. The CDR3 bases are TGTGCCAACAGTAGGGGCAATGAGCAGTTCTTG.

As to this clonotype: One junction end disagrees with the germline gene, perhaps due to a read error. The rearrangement links TRBV6-5 to TRBJ1-2; D gene unclear. Germline values: CDR1 MNHEY, CDR2 SVGAGI. This CDR3 has 12 residues. The CDR3 coding sequence is TGTGACACCCTAGACCTTGCCGCAATACACATCTTC. It translates to CDTLDLAAIHIF.

The chain recombines TRBV6-1 with TRBJ2-1, with a tentative D call TRBD2 (6 bases). The CDR3 loop spans 14 amino acids. V was pared by 10 bases and J by 2 bases, with 15 bases between. The germline gives CDR1 MNHNS, CDR2 SASEGT. The CDR3 DNA follows: TGTGCCACCTCGGCGGGATCGGCCTACAATGAGCAGTTCTTC. Its protein is CATSAGSAYNEQFF.